The T cell receptor (beta chain) under discussion was sequenced for a study of blood T cell repertoires in COVID-19 (dated by TCRdb to the early 2020s). About the investigation overall: Samples covering the acute and convalescent phases of COVID-19 were provided by collaborators in the United States, Italy and Spain. The material from the prospective study consisted of cDNA or gDNA derived from T cells, B-cell-depleted T cells, or PBMCs. Deeply sampled blood TCRbeta repertoires from subjects exposed to, actively infected with, or recovered from COVID-19 were included in the dataset. The repertoires were made available in a free public database intended to serve as a resource for research on the immune response to SARS-CoV-2. The samples were drawn from two sources: the first 160 participants of the ongoing ImmuneRACE study, and fewer than 1,500 subjects contributed by 6 global collaborators. A de-identified subject ID, COVID-19 status, age in years and sex were almost always included in the sample metadata. HLA class I and class II types, where available, came from metadata supplied by the sample provider rather than from assay-based typing.

TCRbeta CDR3 regions were amplified from genomic DNA by means of the immunoSEQ Assay, a bias-controlled multiplex PCR. In the original analysis: The number of nucleated cells in each sample was estimated from the amplification of reference gene primers within the assay. Sequence reads were collapsed and filtered to measure the absolute abundance of every unique TCRbeta CDR3 rearrangement. For each sample, productive Simpson clonality was calculated as the square root of Simpson's diversity index across productive rearrangements. TCRdb holds this immuneACCESS table with in-frame rearrangements only. Some clones are missing; in checked studies, unresolved V genes explain under half, and the rest has no known cause. D and trimming come from the DNA, and the V and J calls and clone size come from that table. The sample yields fewer than 450,000 clones; less than 95% were counted once. The top ten hold about 0.6% of the sample.

Summary of the overall study and its limitations: Clinical and demographic metadata were provided uncurated, with the amount varying by source and participant.

With regard to this clone: What antigen it recognizes has not been identified. No base quality values were provided; no much bigger clone lies one nucleotide off.

In the prospective study, participants were roughly 18 to 95 years old, resided in 24 geographic areas of the United States, and were enrolled through a virtual design. In the prospective study, participants were assigned to cohorts based on the clinical history participants reported in a screening survey and a study questionnaire. For ImmuneRACE Cohort 3, a participant was defined as recovered based on two consecutive negative NP/OP PCR tests, clearance by a healthcare professional, or resolution of symptoms. In the prospective study, mobile phlebotomists collected whole blood, serum and a nasopharyngeal or oropharyngeal swab from each participant. Over an approximately 2-month period, participants in the prospective study had the option of providing additional blood draws and questionnaires. Before DNA extraction, prospective study blood samples were shipped either frozen or at room temperature.

The sequencing input was PBMCs or T cells enriched from blood (not recorded which). This clonotype was obtained from a man aged 18 to 35 who had recovered from COVID-19.

At the DNA level, the sequence is TGTGCCAGCAGCTCGACAGGGACTGGGGAAGCTTTCTTT. It translates as CASSSTGTGEAFF. In this chain, TRBV28 is recombined with TRBJ1-1; 7 central bases correspond to TRBD1. The germline V end is reduced by 6 bases and the J end by 8 bases; junction bases left unmatched: 9. The CDR3 holds 13 amino acids from the cysteine to the phenylalanine. Only the CDR3 DNA stays, 39 bases, in frame from base 1. The germline V gene gives CDR1 as MDHEN and CDR2 as SYDVKM.